Below, 19 T cell receptor beta chains from the same sample are listed, as sequenced in a study of T-cell memory formation after mild COVID-19. TCRdb reprocessed the 5' RACE reads with MiXCR, giving one entry per CDR3 protein. The repertoire consists of around 300,000 distinct CDR3 sequences, with approximately 13% occurring once and the leading ten covering about a fifth. The sample comprised PBMCs or a T cell subset sorted from them (not recorded which). The receptors stem from a man aged 18 to 29 who had mild COVID-19 (a few samples of this study predate the infection). Cell type and time point are not known.

This chain joins TRBV9 and TRBJ2-6, with TRBD1 matching 9 bases. The V gene's germline CDR1 is SGDLS and CDR2 YYNGEE. J lost 2 bases, V lost 7 bases, and 10 bases had no gene match. CDR3 length: 17 amino acids. CDR3 region: CASAQGTGRAGANVLTF. CDR3 bases: TGTGCCAGCGCGCAGGGGACAGGGCGGGCTGGGGCCAACGTCCTGACTTTC.

The chain joins TRBV12-3 or TRBV12-4 to TRBJ2-1; 9 bases match TRBD2. V lost 1 base, J lost 13 bases, and 8 bases stayed unmatched. The CDR3 runs 14 residues. This CDR3 reads CASSLVGGGAVQFF. DNA of the CDR3: TGTGCCAGCAGTTTAGTTGGCGGGGGGGCCGTCCAGTTCTTC.

This chain connects TRBV7-2 to TRBJ2-7; D may match TRBD1 or TRBD2 (6 bases each). The CDR3 is made up of 14 amino acids. The V and J ends lost 5 bases and 1 base respectively, with 12 bases between them. Germline CDR1 reads SGHTA; CDR2 reads FQGNSA. This CDR3 is CASSPGATSYEQYF. The CDR3 DNA sequence: TGTGCCAGCAGCCCGGGGGCCACGTCCTACGAGCAGTACTTC. Drawing the rest from reference TRBV7-2 and TRBJ2-7, the complete variable domain is GAGVSQSPSNKVTEKGKDVELRCDPISGHTALYWYRQSLGQGLEFLIYFQGNSAPDKSGLPSDRFSAERTGGSVSTLTIQRTQQEDSAVYLCASSPGATSYEQYFGPGTRLTVT.

This clonotype was observed a handful of times. The chain combines TRBV5-1 with TRBJ2-1; D is uncertain. CDR1 is SGHRS and CDR2 is YFSETQ in the germline V gene. The CDR3 loop spans 14 amino acids. Trimming removed 1 base at V and 5 bases at J, with 10 bases between. As DNA, the CDR3 is TGCGCCAGCAGCTTGCTGGGTGGGGACAATGAGCAGTTCTTC. Translation: CASSLLGGDNEQFF. The full variable domain, its missing parts supplied by reference TRBV5-1 and TRBJ2-1, is KAGVTQTPRYLIKTRGQQVTLSCSPISGHRSVSWYQQTPGQGLQFLFEYFSETQRNKGNFPGRFSGRQFSNSRSEMNVSTLELGDSALYLCASSLLGGDNEQFFGPGTRLTVL.

The rearrangement joins TRBV7-2 to TRBJ2-5; tentatively, D is TRBD1 (7 bases). The germline V gene encodes CDR1 SGHTA and CDR2 FQGNSA. Trimming pared 2 bases from V and 5 bases from J, leaving 12 bases between. The CDR3 totals 14 residues. The CDR3 here is CASSLIAGGETQYF. CDR3 coding DNA: TGTGCCAGCAGCTTAATCGCAGGGGGGGAGACCCAGTACTTC.

The J gene is TRBJ2-3, the V gene TRBV11-1; 7 bases map to TRBD1. Trimming removed 3 bases from V and 3 bases from J; junction bases left unmatched: 6. Germline values: CDR1 SGHAT, CDR2 FQDESV (reference sequence). This CDR3 spans 15 amino acids. The CDR3 protein is CASSFETGSTDTQYF. The CDR3 DNA reads as TGTGCCAGCAGCTTCGAGACAGGGTCGACAGATACGCAGTATTTT.

This clonotype was recorded a few times. CDR3 in DNA: TGTGCCATCAGAGACAGGGCAACTAATGAAAAACTGTTTTTT. Its translation is CAIRDRATNEKLFF. V gene TRBV10-3 combines with J gene TRBJ1-4; TRBD1 aligns across 7 bases. Germline V gene lookup returns CDR1 ENHRY and CDR2 SYGVKD. The trim removed 6 bases at V and 0 bases at J, leaving 1 base unmatched. The CDR3 length is 14 residues.

The J gene is TRBJ1-5, the V gene TRBV2, with 7 bases that match TRBD1. J was trimmed by 2 bases and V by 5 bases; bases with no gene match: 6. The V gene's germline CDR1 is SNHLY and CDR2 FYNNEI. This CDR3 region has 15 residues. CDR3 in amino acids: CASSRDSGGNQPQHF. CDR3 DNA sequence: TGTGCCAGCAGTCGGGACAGCGGGGGCAATCAGCCCCAGCATTTT.

The gene calls are TRBV20-1 and TRBJ1-4; 8 bases fit TRBD1. This CDR3 is 14 amino acids long. With 3 bases clipped from V and 8 bases from J, the junction kept 8 bases outside the gene matches. CDR1 and CDR2 from the germline V gene are DFQATT and SNEGSKA (reference sequence). The CDR3 region is CSASDRGFREKLFF. Written as DNA, the CDR3 is TGCAGTGCTAGTGACAGGGGCTTTCGGGAAAAACTGTTTTTT.

The chain links TRBV5-1 to TRBJ1-2; D is ambiguous. Germline CDR1 is SGHRS and CDR2 is YFSETQ. There are 14 residues in the CDR3. The V gene lost 0 bases and the J gene lost 7 bases, with 13 bases spanning the gap. The CDR3 spells CASSLASDRGGYTF. Here the CDR3 DNA reads TGCGCCAGCAGCTTGGCCTCGGATCGCGGTGGCTACACCTTC. Full variable domain (missing parts from reference TRBV5-1 and TRBJ1-2): KAGVTQTPRYLIKTRGQQVTLSCSPISGHRSVSWYQQTPGQGLQFLFEYFSETQRNKGNFPGRFSGRQFSNSRSEMNVSTLELGDSALYLCASSLASDRGGYTFGSGTRLTVV.

The chain has TRBV28 and TRBJ1-2; D remains ambiguous. The CDR3 loop spans 11 amino acids. Trimming stripped 7 bases from V and 11 bases from J, with 14 bases between. Per germline, CDR1 MDHEN and CDR2 SYDVKM. The CDR3 nucleotides are TGTGCCAGCACTTCGGGGAGACCGTACACCTTC. As protein: CASTSGRPYTF.

V and J are TRBV19 and TRBJ2-1; 8 nucleotides align to TRBD1. Germline V lookup: CDR1 LNHDA, CDR2 SQIVND (reference sequence). Trimming cost V 10 bases and J 6 bases; bases outside gene matches: 5. CDR3 length equals 12 residues. CDR3 DNA sequence: TGTGCCACAGGGACAGGTGTCAATGAGCAGTTCTTC. Translating it yields CATGTGVNEQFF.

In this sample, this clonotype turned up a few times. This sequence joins TRBV4-2 and TRBJ2-2, with 7 bases aligning to TRBD2. The V gene end was trimmed by 0 bases and the J gene end by 4 bases; junction bases not matched to a gene: 5. Germline V gives CDR1 LGHNA, CDR2 YNFKEQ. The CDR3 runs to 16 residues. CDR3 DNA sequence: TGTGCCAGCAGCCAAGATGGCCCGGGGGGCACCGGGGAGCTGTTTTTT. As protein: CASSQDGPGGTGELFF.

The rearrangement joins TRBV5-1 to TRBJ2-4; D is possibly TRBD1 or TRBD2 (5 bases each). The CDR3 spans 17 residues. Per the germline V gene, CDR1 is SGHRS and CDR2 is YFSETQ. Trimming took 4 bases from V and 0 from J, leaving 17 bases between them. CDR3 nucleotide sequence: TGCGCCAGCAGCCTCCGGGGCCGGCAGCTAGCCAAAAACATTCAGTACTTC. Translating it yields CASSLRGRQLAKNIQYF.

This chain connects TRBV7-9 to TRBJ2-5, with D perhaps TRBD1 or TRBD2 (5 bases each). The V gene lost 5 bases and the J gene lost 7 bases, with 11 bases spanning the gap. Germline V gene data show CDR1 as SEHNR and CDR2 as FQNEAQ (reference sequence). The CDR3 length is 12 residues. CDR3 nucleotides: TGTGCCAGCAGCCGGGACGGAGGGACCCAGTACTTC. This gives the protein CASSRDGGTQYF.

This clonotype appeared many times. This sequence joins TRBV4-1 and TRBJ2-1, with D maybe TRBD1 (6 bases). The CDR3 runs to 14 residues. V dropped 4 bases and J dropped 9 bases, with 16 bases sitting between them. CDR1 is MGHRA and CDR2 is YSYEKL in the germline V gene. CDR3 sequence reads: CASSPTSGVTEQFF. CDR3 nucleotide sequence: TGCGCCAGCAGCCCTACTTCAGGGGTCACTGAGCAGTTCTTC.

This clonotype has just a few counts. The chain joins TRBV24-1 to TRBJ2-7; weak D call: TRBD1 (5 bases). Germline V lookup: CDR1 KGHDR, CDR2 SFDVKD. V was pared by 1 base and J by 2 bases, with 17 bases between. CDR3 length: 17 residues. The CDR3 DNA is TGTGCCACCAGTGATTTAGTACGGAAGGCCAGGGCCTACGAGCAGTACTTC. It yields the protein CATSDLVRKARAYEQYF.

The chain couples TRBV20-1 to TRBJ1-1, with D hard to call. Trimming took 0 bases from V and 3 from J, leaving 8 bases between them. CDR1 and CDR2 (germline): DFQATT, SNEGSKA (reference sequence). CDR3 length: 13 amino acids. The CDR3 DNA reads as TGCAGTGCTAGAGATTGGGGATACACTGAAGCTTTCTTT. As protein: CSARDWGYTEAFF.

The rearrangement links TRBV19 to TRBJ1-5; D not certain. Trimming took 8 bases from V and 8 from J, leaving 16 bases between them. Germline assignment: CDR1 LNHDA and CDR2 SQIVND (reference sequence). This CDR3 spans 13 amino acids. The CDR3 bases are TGTGCCAGTCTTAAGACGGGTCATGAGCCCCAGCATTTT. This translates into CASLKTGHEPQHF.